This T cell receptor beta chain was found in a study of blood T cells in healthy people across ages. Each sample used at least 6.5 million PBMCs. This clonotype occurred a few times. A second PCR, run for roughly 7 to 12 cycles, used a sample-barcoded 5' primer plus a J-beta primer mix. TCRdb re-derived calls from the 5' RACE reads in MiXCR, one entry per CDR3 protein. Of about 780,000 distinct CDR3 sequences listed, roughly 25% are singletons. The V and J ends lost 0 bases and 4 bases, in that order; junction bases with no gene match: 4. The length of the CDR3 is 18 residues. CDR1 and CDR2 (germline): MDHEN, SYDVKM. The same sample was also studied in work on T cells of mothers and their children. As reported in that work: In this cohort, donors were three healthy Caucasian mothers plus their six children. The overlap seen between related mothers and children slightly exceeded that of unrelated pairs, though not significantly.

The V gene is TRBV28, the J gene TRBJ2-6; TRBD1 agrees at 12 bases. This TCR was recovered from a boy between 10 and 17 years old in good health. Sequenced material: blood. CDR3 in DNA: TGTGCCAGCAGTTTATGGGGACAGGGGGCGCCGGGGGCCAACGTCCTGACTTTC. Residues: CASSLWGQGAPGANVLTF.